A selection of T cell receptor beta chains follows, all from one sample in a study of blood T cells in healthy people across ages. TCRdb reanalysed the 5' RACE reads using MiXCR and keeps one entry per CDR3 protein. The sample holds around 500,000 distinct CDR3 sequences, around 27% seen once. In addition, the sample was reused for a study of T cells of mothers and their children.

The sequenced material came from blood. These receptors originate from a boy younger than 10 in good health. Both conserved end residues are part of each CDR3. D genes are given only for firm matches. For some rows the clone size is stated as once, few or many, or as a class when expanded; others skip it.

clone size	V gene	D gene	J gene	CDR3 DNA	CDR3 protein
few	TRBV20-1	TRBD2	TRBJ2-5	TGCAGTGCTAGTGATACTAGCGGGGAAGAGACCCAGTACTTC	CSASDTSGEETQYF
NA	TRBV9	TRBD2	TRBJ2-2	TGTGCCAGCAGCCCGACACTAGCGCTGAATACCGGGGAGCTGTTTTTT	CASSPTLALNTGELFF
NA	TRBV7-8	TRBD2	TRBJ2-7	TGTGCCAGCAGCTTACCCGCGGGAGCGGGAGGATTTGAGCAGTACTTC	CASSLPAGAGGFEQYF
NA	TRBV4-1	NA	TRBJ2-3	TGCGCCAGCAGCCAAGTCCCCGCCCTACGGGCAGATACGCAGTATTTT	CASSQVPALRADTQYF
NA	TRBV6-6	TRBD1	TRBJ2-1	TGTGCCAGCAGTTCCGACAGGGGGCACGAGCAGTTCTTC	CASSSDRGHEQFF
NA	TRBV7-9	NA	TRBJ2-1	TGTGCCAGCAGCTCATTACTAGCTCCCAATGAGCAGTTCTTC	CASSSLLAPNEQFF
few	TRBV6-5	NA	TRBJ2-7	TGTGCCAGCAGTTACTCGGACGCGGAGCTGCACGAGCAGTACTTC	CASSYSDAELHEQYF
NA	TRBV12-5	NA	TRBJ1-1	TGTGCTAGTGGTCAGAGCGGGGCAGTGATTGAAGCTTTCTTT	CASGQSGAVIEAFF
NA	TRBV12-3/TRBV12-4	TRBD1	TRBJ2-2	TGTGCCAGCAGCCTCGGCGGACAGGGAAACACCGGGGAGCTGTTTTTT	CASSLGGQGNTGELFF
NA	TRBV5-1	TRBD1	TRBJ2-7	TGCGCCAGCAGCGGGACAGGGATCTCCTACGAGCAGTACTTC	CASSGTGISYEQYF
NA	TRBV18	NA	TRBJ1-6	TGTGCCAGCTCACAATTAAATCTCGAGCAGGGTGTGTCACCCCTCCGCTTT	CASSQLNLEQGVSPLRF
NA	TRBV29-1	NA	TRBJ2-1	TGCAGCGCGGGGACTTCGCGGTCCTACAATGAGCAGTTCTTC	CSAGTSRSYNEQFF
many	TRBV7-2	TRBD2	TRBJ2-7	TGTGCCAGCAGCCGGACTAGCGGCTACGAGCAGTACTTC	CASSRTSGYEQYF
NA	TRBV6-2/TRBV6-3	TRBD2	TRBJ2-1	TGTGCCAGCAGTCAGCGGGAGGTTGTCAATGAGCAGTTCTTC	CASSQREVVNEQFF
once	TRBV12-3/TRBV12-4	NA	TRBJ1-4	TGTGCCAGCAGACCGGGGGTTGAAAAACTGTTTTTT	CASRPGVEKLFF
few	TRBV6-5	NA	TRBJ2-5	TGTGCCAGCAGTTTACAAGGCGCACCCCAAGAGACCCAGTACTTC	CASSLQGAPQETQYF
NA	TRBV20-1	NA	TRBJ2-3	TGCAGTGCTTCCGACCCCCGGACAGATACGCAGTATTTT	CSASDPRTDTQYF
few	TRBV20-1	NA	TRBJ1-3	TGCAGTGCTAGAGATTCCGGGTCTGGAAACACCATATATTTT	CSARDSGSGNTIYF
NA	TRBV12-3/TRBV12-4	NA	TRBJ1-4	TGTGCCAGCAGTTTCCAACAGGGAGATGAAAAACTGTTTTTT	CASSFQQGDEKLFF
NA	TRBV5-1	TRBD2	TRBJ2-1	TGCGCCAGTAGACTAGCGGCGGAGAGTGAGCAGTTCTTC	CASRLAAESEQFF
NA	TRBV6-1	NA	TRBJ2-5	TGTGGCAGCAGTTCCAGGGTTGGGGTAGCGCTAGAGACCCAGTACTTC	CGSSSRVGVALETQYF
few	TRBV29-1	NA	TRBJ1-4	TGCAGCGTTGAGAGAGAAAAACTGCTTTTT	CSVEREKLLF
once	TRBV10-3	TRBD2	TRBJ2-6	TGTGCCATCGGTCGTCTAGCGGGGGTCTCTGGGGCCAACGTCCTGACTTTC	CAIGRLAGVSGANVLTF
many	TRBV4-3	TRBD2	TRBJ2-6	TGCGCCAGCAGCCAAGATACCGGGGGGTCTGGGGCCAACGTCCTGACTTTC	CASSQDTGGSGANVLTF
few	TRBV7-9	NA	TRBJ2-7	TGTGCCAGCAGCGCCCTAGGGGGTAACGAGCAGTACTTC	CASSALGGNEQYF
NA	TRBV3-1	NA	TRBJ1-2	TGTGCCAGCAGCCAAGGTAGAGGGAGTAGTGGCTACACCTTC	CASSQGRGSSGYTF
NA	TRBV5-6	TRBD2	TRBJ2-4	TGTGCCAGCAGCTTGGCTAGCGGGGTAAACATTCAGTACTTC	CASSLASGVNIQYF
NA	TRBV27	NA	TRBJ2-3	TGTGCCAGCGCAATCTCTAGCACAGATACGCAGTATTTT	CASAISSTDTQYF
NA	TRBV29-1	NA	TRBJ2-5	TGCAGCGTTCGGCAGGGACAAGAGACCCAGTACTTC	CSVRQGQETQYF
NA	TRBV7-8	NA	TRBJ2-3	TGTGCCAGCAGCCTTGACACGCGAGCAGATACGCAGTATTTT	CASSLDTRADTQYF
few	TRBV2	TRBD1	TRBJ1-4	TGTGCCAGCAGGGGGACAGGGGGAAAACTGTTTTTT	CASRGTGGKLFF
few	TRBV19	TRBD1	TRBJ2-7	TGTGCCAGTAGTGGACAGGAACCCCCTTACGAGCAGTACTTC	CASSGQEPPYEQYF